This TCR beta chain originates from a study of memory CD4+ T cells and cytomegalovirus serostatus (dated by TCRdb to between 2019 and 2020). Context from the whole study: The cohort included around 33 healthy adults from Belgium, of whom 9 were CMV seropositive and about 25 were CMV seronegative. To replicate a published TCR-based CMV serostatus classifier, the researchers sequenced the CD4+ memory TCRbeta repertoires of a Belgian cohort whose cytomegalovirus serostatus was known. Summary of the overall study and its limitations: The results were interpreted as suggesting that the CMV-associated TCR signature is largely present in the CD4+ memory repertoire. Only CD4+CD45RO+ memory cells were sequenced, in contrast to the original study, which included naive and memory CD4+ and CD8+ populations. On the Belgian cohort, the classifier based on the original framework reached a median bootstrapped AUC of nearly 0.96, with a 95% CI of 0.76-1.00. Among the 160 or so previously reported CMV-associated TCRbeta sequences, 67 showed up in the CD4+ memory repertoires, with each one found in between one and five individuals. CMV serostatus prediction reached a median bootstrapped AUC of approximately 0.96 with the original framework and 0.9 to 0.93 with a US-trained random forest.

Note on this clone: The specificity of this receptor is unknown. Base quality data are lacking; no much larger clone is found one base away.

Genomic DNA was extracted from sorted cells with the Quick-DNA Microprep Kit. Amplification of TCRbeta DNA was done with the immunoSEQ hsTCRbeta kit, following the protocol from the manufacturer. TCRbeta libraries were sequenced on an Illumina MiSeq instrument. In the original analysis: After out-of-frame sequences were removed, 2.4 million or so distinct TCRbeta sequences remained, averaging around 61,000 per individual. Each individual was scored using the number of some 160 previously reported CMV-associated TCRbeta sequences that the individual carried and the total number of productive distinct TCRbeta sequences. A beta-binomial model was reimplemented in Python, and scikit-learn random forests with default parameters were trained on data from the US cohort. Classifier performance on the Belgian cohort was summarized as median AUC with percentile confidence intervals over 10,000 bootstrap iterations. The immuneACCESS repertoire file appears here via TCRdb, limited to in-frame rearrangements. These files lack a portion of the clones; in checked studies, under half of the deficit traces to unresolved V genes, and the cause of the others is not known. V and J calls and clone size are those listed in that table; D and trimming were worked out from the DNA. Recorded for this sample are 50,000 or so clones; 74% of them occurred a single time. The ten largest clones capture more than 0.95% of the sample.

In the germline V gene, CDR1 corresponds to SNHLY and CDR2 to FYNNEI. The cysteine opens and the phenylalanine closes a CDR3 of 14 amino acids. Only the CDR3 portion is preserved as DNA: 42 bases, with reading frame beginning at the first base. Trimmed from V: 6 bases; trimmed from J: 5 bases; junction bases lacking a gene match: 8. Single viable CD3+CD4+CD8-CD45RO+ cells were sorted as memory CD4+ T cells on a FACSAria II. To determine CMV serostatus, a Roche Elecsys assay was used that detects serum IgG against CMV pp150, pp28, p38 and p52. Once the samples were thawed, total CD4+ T cells were enriched through positive selection using CD4 magnetic microbeads. The samples came from a different study that was designed specifically to examine the CD4+ T cell memory repertoire. Peripheral blood mononuclear cells were isolated and cryopreserved according to standard operating procedures, and serum was stored at -80 degrees C. CD3-PerCP (BW264/56), CD4-APC (RPA-T4), CD45RO-PE (UCHT1) and CD8-Pacific Orange (3B5) antibodies were used for staining, and non-viable cells were excluded with Sytox blue.

Sequenced sample: memory CD4+ T cells from blood. This TCR was recovered from an adult in good health and CMV-seropositive. In this chain, TRBV2 is recombined with TRBJ2-7, with 9 bases aligning to TRBD2. The CDR3 has the sequence CASRVVSGGNEQYF. The nucleotides read TGTGCCAGCAGGGTGGTTAGCGGGGGCAACGAGCAGTACTTC.